Following are 18 T cell receptor beta chains from one sample sequenced in a study of glioma-infiltrating T cells after dendritic cell vaccination. TCRdb's copy holds only in-frame clones and misses some; the assay was immunoSEQ multiplex PCR. This table holds tens of thousands of clones, more than 65% found once. The specimen comprised blood, sampled before dendritic cell vaccination. The receptors here all came from a human donor with glioblastoma.

Details on this clone: Other DNA sequences in this sample translate to the same CDR3. The gene calls are TRBV5-4 and TRBJ1-4; no firm D call. The CDR3 is 14 residues long. CDR1 and CDR2 (germline): SGHNT, YYREEE (reference sequence). V was clipped by 0 bases and J by 5 bases, with 8 bases between them. The CDR3 DNA reads as TGTGCCAGCAGCTTGGGAGGGAGAAATGAAAAACTGTTTTTT. The encoded protein is CASSLGGRNEKLFF.

This clone is a singleton in its sample. This sequence joins TRBV6-6 and TRBJ1-1; 9 bases are shared with TRBD1. V lost 2 bases, J lost 5 bases, and 3 bases stayed unmatched. This CDR3 has 14 amino acids. The germline V gene has CDR1 MNHNY and CDR2 SVGAGI (reference sequence). The DNA of the CDR3 is TGTGCCAGCAGTTACGGGACAGGGAGGACTGAAGCTTTCTTT. Translation: CASSYGTGRTEAFF.

This chain uses TRBV5-6 with TRBJ1-4; weak D call: TRBD1 (5 bases). The CDR3 covers 15 residues. Trimming shortened V by 3 bases and J by 8 bases, and 17 bases separated the two germline ends. The germline gives CDR1 SGHDT, CDR2 YYEEEE. CDR3 residues: CASSWRQSNGEKLFF. The CDR3 coding sequence is TGTGCCAGCAGCTGGAGACAGAGCAACGGGGAAAAACTGTTTTTT.

V usage is TRBV9 and J usage is TRBJ2-1; 11 bases align to TRBD2. Per the germline V gene, CDR1 is SGDLS and CDR2 is YYNGEE. The CDR3 sequence is 16 residues long. The ends lost 0 bases at V and 9 bases at J; junction bases unmatched: 8. CDR3 nucleotide sequence: TGTGCCAGCAGCGTAGATCTAGCGGGAGGTCTAACTGAGCAGTTCTTC. The encoded protein is CASSVDLAGGLTEQFF.

The V and J genes are TRBV18 and TRBJ2-3, with TRBD1 matching 12 bases. The germline V gene has CDR1 KGHSH and CDR2 LQKENI. This CDR3 comprises 18 residues. Trimming cost V 3 bases and J 0 bases; bases outside gene matches: 7. CDR3 nucleotides: TGTGCCAGCTCACCCCAGGGACAGGGGGCCTCTAGCACAGATACGCAGTATTTT. Translation gives CASSPQGQGASSTDTQYF. The full variable domain, with the rest looked up from reference TRBV18 and TRBJ2-3, is NAGVMQNPRHLVRRRGQEARLRCSPMKGHSHVYWYRQLPEEGLKFMVYLQKENIIDESGMPKERFSAEFPKEGPSILRIQQVVRGDSAAYFCASSPQGQGASSTDTQYFGPGTRLTVL.

The chain joins TRBV28 to TRBJ2-7; 9 bases align to TRBD1. Per germline, CDR1 MDHEN and CDR2 SYDVKM. CDR3 length: 15 amino acids. The junction had 5 bases not matched to a gene; V was cut back by 2 bases and J by 3 bases. The CDR3 here is CASSLAGQGYYEQYF. The CDR3 DNA sequence: TGTGCCAGCAGTTTAGCGGGACAGGGCTACTACGAGCAGTACTTC.

The CDR3 is CASRDRGTDTQYF. The CDR3 nucleotides are TGTGCCAGTAGGGACAGGGGGACAGATACGCAGTATTTT. This chain connects TRBV19 to TRBJ2-3; 10 bases line up with TRBD1. This CDR3 has 13 amino acids. Looked up from germline, CDR1 is LNHDA and CDR2 is SQIVND (reference sequence). V lost 6 bases to trimming and J lost 3 bases; unmatched junction nucleotides: 0.

The chain employs TRBV4-1 and TRBJ1-1; D uncertain. V was shortened by 3 bases and J by 0 bases, with 20 bases between the two germline ends. Germline V gene lookup returns CDR1 MGHRA and CDR2 YSYEKL. This CDR3 has 18 amino acids. Here the CDR3 reads CASSQPLGVGRLNTEAFF. The CDR3, as DNA: TGCGCCAGCAGCCAGCCTCTCGGGGTCGGTAGGCTGAACACTGAAGCTTTCTTT.

The V call is TRBV18, the J call TRBJ1-3, with 9 bases fitting TRBD1. V shed 9 bases and J 8 bases; nucleotides not matched to a gene: 11. This CDR3 has 14 amino acids. Germline CDR1 is KGHSH and CDR2 is LQKENI. The CDR3 protein is CASLGTGRLDTIYF. CDR3 in DNA: TGTGCCAGTCTCGGGACAGGGCGCCTTGACACCATATATTTT. Supplemented by reference TRBV18 and TRBJ1-3, the full variable domain reads NAGVMQNPRHLVRRRGQEARLRCSPMKGHSHVYWYRQLPEEGLKFMVYLQKENIIDESGMPKERFSAEFPKEGPSILRIQQVVRGDSAAYFCASLGTGRLDTIYFGEGSWLTVV.

The genes are TRBV5-1 and TRBJ1-2; 8 nucleotides match TRBD1. CDR3 size: 14 residues. From germline, CDR1 is SGHRS and CDR2 YFSETQ. V gave up 3 bases and J gave up 8 bases; unmatched junction bases: 9. Written as DNA, the CDR3 is TGCGCCAGCAGCTCCGACAGGGGAAGGGGCGGCTACACCTTC. Amino acid sequence: CASSSDRGRGGYTF.

This sequence joins TRBV5-6 and TRBJ1-2; D gene ambiguous. From germline, CDR1 is SGHDT and CDR2 YYEEEE. This CDR3 comprises 12 residues. V was cut by 6 bases and J by 8 bases, with 14 bases left in between. The CDR3 DNA sequence: TGTGCCAGCATGATCTCGGGTCTAGGCTACACCTTC. Its translation: CASMISGLGYTF. Full variable domain (rest looked up from reference TRBV5-6 and TRBJ1-2): DAGVTQSPTHLIKTRGQQVTLRCSPKSGHDTVSWYQQALGQGPQFIFQYYEEEERQRGNFPDRFSGHQFPNYSSELNVNALLLGDSALYLCASMISGLGYTFGSGTRLTVV.

The chain is built from TRBV19 and TRBJ1-1; TRBD1 agrees at 8 bases. This CDR3 comprises 14 residues. Germline values: CDR1 LNHDA, CDR2 SQIVND (reference sequence). The J segment lost 1 base and the V segment lost 7 bases, leaving 5 bases of the junction unmatched. CDR3 in amino acids: CASTRTGWNTEAFF. CDR3 bases: TGTGCCAGTACGCGGACAGGGTGGAACACTGAAGCTTTCTTT.

The chain joins TRBV11-1 to TRBJ2-5; 7 bases match TRBD2. The germline CDR1 and CDR2 sequences are SGHAT and FQDESV (reference sequence). V shed 2 bases, J shed 2 bases, and the junction held 8 bases outside the gene matches. The CDR3 sequence is 16 residues long. CDR3 bases: TGTGCCAGCAGCTTATATAGAGGGAGGGAACAAGAGACCCAGTACTTC. This gives the protein CASSLYRGREQETQYF.

There are a few counts of this clone. The gene calls are TRBV11-2 and TRBJ1-4; 11 bases match TRBD1. Germline trimming cut 5 bases from V and 7 bases from J; bases unmatched to any gene: 12. Germline V CDR1 and CDR2: SGHAT, FQNNGV. There are 17 residues in the CDR3. CDR3 in DNA: TGTGCCAGCAGCCCCCGCCCGGGGACAGGGGGGGTTGAAAAACTGTTTTTT. It is translated as CASSPRPGTGGVEKLFF. The whole variable domain, filled in from reference TRBV11-2 and TRBJ1-4, reads EAGVAQSPRYKIIEKRQSVAFWCNPISGHATLYWYQQILGQGPKLLIQFQNNGVVDDSQLPKDRFSAERLKGVDSTLKIQPAKLEDSAVYLCASSPRPGTGGVEKLFFGSGTQLSVL.

The chain employs TRBV19 and TRBJ2-2; 8 bases agree with TRBD2. CDR1 LNHDA and CDR2 SQIVND come from the germline V gene (reference sequence). This CDR3 is built from 16 residues. Trimming removed 3 bases from V and 3 bases from J; junction bases left unmatched: 6. CDR3 in amino acids: CASSIFSSGDTGELFF. CDR3 DNA sequence: TGTGCCAGTAGTATTTTTAGTAGCGGGGACACCGGGGAGCTGTTTTTT.

V usage is TRBV5-4 and J usage is TRBJ2-2, with 7 bases that match TRBD2. Per the germline V gene, CDR1 is SGHNT and CDR2 is YYREEE (reference sequence). The CDR3 spans 15 residues. Losses at the gene ends were 0 bases for V and 6 bases for J; bases not matched to a gene: 5. The CDR3 nucleotides read TGTGCCAGCAGCTTGGAGGGAGGGTTTGCCGGGGAGCTGTTTTTT. It yields the protein CASSLEGGFAGELFF.

This chain links TRBV19 with TRBJ1-2; 8 nucleotides agree with TRBD1. Losses at the gene ends were 5 bases for V and 4 bases for J; bases not matched to a gene: 6. Germline V gene sequence: CDR1 LNHDA, CDR2 SQIVND (reference sequence). The CDR3 is 14 amino acids. CDR3 in DNA: TGTGCCAGTAGTGGACAGGGCAGCGGCTATGGCTACACCTTC. The encoded protein is CASSGQGSGYGYTF.

V gene TRBV5-4 combines with J gene TRBJ2-7; tentative D call: TRBD2 (5 bases). V was shortened by 4 bases and J by 1 base, with 15 bases between the two germline ends. The CDR3 is 15 amino acids. Germline V gives CDR1 SGHNT, CDR2 YYREEE (reference sequence). The DNA for the CDR3 is TGTGCCAGCAGCCCAGGAAGCGGTCCGTCCTACGAGCAGTACTTC. Translating gives CASSPGSGPSYEQYF.